This T cell receptor beta chain emerged from a study of blood T cell repertoires in COVID-19. The repertoire was sequenced with immunoSEQ multiplex PCR; TCRdb's copy has only in-frame clones and lacks some. This table has around 320,000 clones, around 88% appearing once. Sequencing used peripheral blood. This TCR derives from a woman in her thirties who had recovered from COVID-19.

The CDR3 DNA sequence: TGTGCCAGCAGCTTAGTTGGGCAGCTTAATGAAAAACTGTTTTTT. Translated: CASSLVGQLNEKLFF. The chain employs TRBV11-2 and TRBJ1-4; no definite D call. CDR3 size: 15 residues. Trimming pared 1 base from V and 4 bases from J, leaving 10 bases between. In germline, CDR1 is SGHAT, CDR2 FQNNGV. Full variable domain (missing parts from reference TRBV11-2 and TRBJ1-4): EAGVAQSPRYKIIEKRQSVAFWCNPISGHATLYWYQQILGQGPKLLIQFQNNGVVDDSQLPKDRFSAERLKGVDSTLKIQPAKLEDSAVYLCASSLVGQLNEKLFFGSGTQLSVL.